Each of the 26 T cell receptor beta chains below was sequenced from the same sample in a study of T cell responses to AZD1222 COVID-19 vaccine. Method: immunoSEQ multiplex PCR; TCRdb's copy keeps in-frame clones and lacks some. The sample includes 68,000 or so clones, around 80% of them seen just once. The sample here was peripheral blood, taken on day 0 of AZD1222 vaccination. The receptor set was obtained from an adult in good health.

The rearrangement uses TRBV19 and TRBJ1-2; no definite D call. The CDR3 totals 13 residues. Deletions cut 3 bases from V and 2 bases from J, with 7 bases between. Germline V lookup: CDR1 LNHDA, CDR2 SQIVND (reference sequence). The CDR3 bases are TGTGCCAGTAGTATGGGCAGGAACTATGGCTACACCTTC. It codes for CASSMGRNYGYTF.

This clone has just one count. The chain links TRBV15 to TRBJ1-1, with 11 bases matching TRBD1. The CDR3 runs 15 residues. Trimming removed 3 bases from V and 5 bases from J; junction bases left unmatched: 5. Germline-derived CDR1 and CDR2 are LNHNV and YYDKDF (reference sequence). The CDR3 sequence: CATSRRTGGFTEAFF. CDR3 in DNA: TGTGCCACCAGCAGGAGGACAGGGGGCTTTACTGAAGCTTTCTTT.

The chain employs TRBV14 and TRBJ2-2, with 9 bases matching TRBD1. CDR1 is SGHDN and CDR2 is FVKESK in the germline V gene. This CDR3 is built from 18 residues. The J segment lost 3 bases and the V segment lost 0 bases, leaving 8 bases of the junction unmatched. The CDR3 DNA reads as TGTGCCAGCAGCCAAGACGACAGGGGGACACATCACACCGGGGAGCTGTTTTTT. It translates to CASSQDDRGTHHTGELFF.

The rearrangement links TRBV6-5 to TRBJ1-6, with D perhaps matching TRBD1 (5 bases). Looked up from germline, CDR1 is MNHEY and CDR2 is SVGAGI. This CDR3 is 12 amino acids long. Trimming took off 8 bases at V and 19 bases at J, with 21 bases between the two ends. The CDR3 loop reads CASSLTAQSQHF. In nucleotides, the CDR3 is TGTGCCAGCTCTTTGACAGCGCAATCTCAACACTTT.

The chain joins TRBV6-2 or TRBV6-3 to TRBJ1-1; D might be TRBD1 (6 bases). From germline, CDR1 is MNHEY and CDR2 SVGEGT. V gave up 0 bases and J gave up 1 base, with 18 bases separating them. The CDR3 loop spans 18 amino acids. CDR3 in amino acids: CASSYSAGAHLKNTEAFF. DNA of the CDR3: TGTGCCAGCAGTTACTCCGCAGGGGCGCATCTTAAGAACACTGAAGCTTTCTTT.

The rearrangement uses TRBV7-2 and TRBJ1-3; D not certain. The CDR3 has 12 amino acids. Trimming stripped 1 base from V and 4 bases from J, with 2 bases between. CDR1 and CDR2 (germline): SGHTA, FQGNSA. CDR3 amino acids: CASSLVGNTIYF. The CDR3 DNA follows: TGTGCCAGCAGCTTAGTGGGAAACACCATATATTTT.

The chain uses TRBV6-5 and TRBJ2-5, with D unresolved. Germline values: CDR1 MNHEY, CDR2 SVGAGI. The V and J ends lost 0 bases and 1 base respectively, with 6 bases between them. The CDR3 covers 14 residues. The CDR3 sequence is CASSYSQSQETQYF. The CDR3 coding sequence is TGTGCCAGCAGTTACTCCCAGAGCCAAGAGACCCAGTACTTC.

J is TRBJ2-5 and V is TRBV19; 8 bases map to TRBD1. V was clipped by 3 bases and J by 4 bases; unmatched bases: 7. CDR3 size: 15 residues. Germline V gives CDR1 LNHDA, CDR2 SQIVND (reference sequence). This CDR3 reads CASSIGPGGVETQYF. CDR3 coding DNA: TGTGCCAGTAGTATCGGGCCAGGGGGCGTAGAGACCCAGTACTTC.

CDR3 nucleotides: TGTGCCAGCAGCCATGGACAGGGTGTCCCCCTGAACACTGAAGCTTTCTTT. Amino acid sequence: CASSHGQGVPLNTEAFF. The chain has TRBV3-1 (or the pseudogene TRBV3-2) and TRBJ1-1; 8 nucleotides agree with TRBD1. V lost 3 bases and J lost 0; bases outside the gene matches: 9. Germline V gives CDR1 LGHDT, CDR2 YNNKEL (reference sequence). This CDR3 is built from 17 residues.

The chain has TRBV11-2 and TRBJ2-5; unclear D gene. This CDR3 is built from 14 residues. Germline assignment: CDR1 SGHAT and CDR2 FQNNGV. Trimming removed 3 bases from V and 5 bases from J, with 13 bases in between. CDR3 sequence: CASSFMVRLETQYF. The DNA for the CDR3 is TGTGCCAGCAGCTTCATGGTGAGACTCGAGACCCAGTACTTC.

The chain links TRBV4-1 to TRBJ2-7, with D tentatively TRBD1 (5 bases). The CDR3 consists of 12 residues. Trimming stripped 3 bases from V and 4 bases from J, with 7 bases between. Germline CDR1 is MGHRA and CDR2 is YSYEKL. The CDR3 region is CASSHQGYEQYF. The DNA of the CDR3 is TGCGCCAGCAGCCACCAGGGTTACGAGCAGTACTTC.

This clone was counted a single time. The chain joins TRBV30 to TRBJ1-6; 7 positions match TRBD1. Per the germline V gene, CDR1 is GTSNPN and CDR2 is SVGIG (reference sequence). V was pared by 1 base and J by 0 bases, with 15 bases of the junction left unmatched. This CDR3 is built from 20 residues. CDR3 in DNA: TGTGCCTGGAGTGATTCCCCAGGAAGACAGGGCCGCTCCTATAATTCACCCCTCCACTTT. Amino acids: CAWSDSPGRQGRSYNSPLHF.

This clone appeared a few times. The genes are TRBV2 and TRBJ2-7; 7 nucleotides match TRBD1. The CDR3 has 12 residues. CDR1 and CDR2 from the germline V gene are SNHLY and FYNNEI. The J segment lost 6 bases and the V segment lost 4 bases, leaving 3 bases of the junction unmatched. CDR3 DNA sequence: TGTGCCAGCAGTGCCGACAGGGCCGAGCAGTACTTC. Translation: CASSADRAEQYF.

This chain uses TRBV5-1 with TRBJ1-2; D unresolved. Trimming stripped 4 bases from V and 5 bases from J, with 21 bases between. Germline V gives CDR1 SGHRS, CDR2 YFSETQ. The CDR3 has 16 amino acids. DNA of the CDR3: TGCGCCAGCAGCCTGGGCTTCCGTCGTACGCATTATGGCTACACCTTC. This gives the protein CASSLGFRRTHYGYTF.

This chain links TRBV19 with TRBJ2-1, with D perhaps matching TRBD2 (6 bases). CDR3 size: 13 residues. Germline V gene lookup returns CDR1 LNHDA and CDR2 SQIVND (reference sequence). V was trimmed by 8 bases and J by 4 bases, leaving 12 bases between them. DNA for the CDR3: TGTGCCAGTTCCGGGACTCTTTACAATGAGCAGTTCTTC. Translating it yields CASSGTLYNEQFF.

CDR3 region: CASSRMGPAGTEAFF. CDR3 DNA sequence: TGTGCCAGCAGCCGAATGGGGCCCGCGGGCACTGAAGCTTTCTTT. The chain recombines TRBV6-2 or TRBV6-3 with TRBJ1-1; D perhaps matches TRBD1 (5 bases). Germline assignment: CDR1 MNHEY and CDR2 SVGEGT. This CDR3 contains 15 residues. The ends were cut back, 6 bases at V and 4 bases at J, with 18 bases in the middle.

This clone qualifies as medium-sized. J is TRBJ2-1 and V is TRBV27; TRBD2 matches 7 bases. Germline values: CDR1 MNHEY, CDR2 SMNVEV (reference sequence). The V and J ends lost 7 bases and 3 bases, in that order; junction bases with no gene match: 9. The CDR3 is 15 amino acids. The CDR3 is CASTPTAGYYNEQFF. The CDR3 DNA is TGTGCCAGCACCCCCACAGCGGGGTACTACAATGAGCAGTTCTTC.

The chain recombines TRBV11-2 with TRBJ1-1; D ambiguous. CDR1 SGHAT and CDR2 FQNNGV come from the germline V gene. The CDR3 contains 13 residues. Trimming left V 6 bases short and J 2 bases short, with 10 bases between. The CDR3 nucleotides read TGTGCCAGCAGATCGAGAGAAAACACTGAAGCTTTCTTT. Translated, it gives CASRSRENTEAFF.

The V call is TRBV7-2, the J call TRBJ2-3, with a possible D match to TRBD2 (6 bases). Germline V gene lookup returns CDR1 SGHTA and CDR2 FQGNSA. V dropped 3 bases and J dropped 0 bases, with 16 bases sitting between them. There are 17 residues in the CDR3. CDR3 sequence: CASSFLVWGTSTDTQYF. The DNA of the CDR3 is TGTGCCAGCAGCTTTCTGGTCTGGGGGACTAGCACAGATACGCAGTATTTT.

The rearrangement uses TRBV27 and TRBJ2-7; 7 nucleotides match TRBD2. This CDR3 region has 13 residues. Germline CDR1 and CDR2: MNHEY and SMNVEV (reference sequence). J gave up 2 bases and V 10 bases, and 8 bases lay outside the gene matches. DNA for the CDR3: TGTGCCACCTCCTGGGGGGGGGCCTACGAGCAGTACTTC. It specifies CATSWGGAYEQYF.

J is TRBJ2-6 and V is TRBV16; D might be TRBD1 or TRBD2, each matching 6 bases. The CDR3 spans 15 residues. Trimming stripped 1 base from V and 4 bases from J, with 8 bases between. Looked up from germline, CDR1 is KGHSY and CDR2 is FQNENV. The CDR3 region has the DNA TGTGCCAGCAGCCAATGGGGGGCCGGGGCCAACGTCCTGACTTTC. Protein sequence: CASSQWGAGANVLTF.

This sequence joins TRBV7-9 and TRBJ2-5; D is perhaps TRBD1 or TRBD2 (5 bases each). Germline CDR1 SEHNR, CDR2 FQNEAQ (reference sequence). CDR3 length: 14 residues. V shed 5 bases and J shed 4 bases, with 14 bases lying between them. This CDR3 is CASSPVLGRETQYF. The CDR3 DNA is TGTGCCAGCAGCCCAGTCCTGGGACGAGAGACCCAGTACTTC. The full variable domain, with the rest looked up from reference TRBV7-9 and TRBJ2-5, is DTGVSQNPRHKITKRGQNVTFRCDPISEHNRLYWYRQTLGQGPEFLTYFQNEAQLEKSRLLSDRFSAERPKGSFSTLEIQRTEQGDSAMYLCASSPVLGRETQYFGPGTRLLVL.

The chain carries TRBV29-1 and TRBJ2-2; no reliable D call. This CDR3 has 11 amino acids. V dropped 5 bases and J dropped 0 bases, with 1 base sitting between them. Germline CDR1 reads SQVTM; CDR2 reads ANQGSEA. CDR3 protein: CSVSNTGELFF. Written as DNA, the CDR3 is TGCAGCGTTTCGAACACCGGGGAGCTGTTTTTT.

This clone occurred a few times. This chain uses TRBV19 with TRBJ1-6; D not resolved. Per germline, CDR1 LNHDA and CDR2 SQIVND (reference sequence). The CDR3 spans 15 residues. The germline V and J ends were trimmed by 8 bases and 0 bases, with 11 bases remaining between them. In DNA form, the CDR3 reads TGTGCCAGTGCCAATTTAGGCTCCTATAATTCACCCCTCCACTTT. It encodes CASANLGSYNSPLHF. The full variable domain, in which reference TRBV19 and TRBJ1-6 provide the parts outside the CDR3, is DGGITQSPKYLFRKEGQNVTLSCEQNLNHDAMYWYRQDPGQGLRLIYYSQIVNDFQKGDIAEGYSVSREKKESFPLTVTSAQKNPTAFYLCASANLGSYNSPLHFGNGTRLTVT.

The genes are TRBV6-6 and TRBJ1-3; D not resolved. The CDR3 covers 15 residues. Trimming removed 2 bases from V and 3 bases from J, with 11 bases in between. Germline CDR1 MNHNY, CDR2 SVGAGI (reference sequence). CDR3 sequence reads: CASSYAVSLGNTIYF. The CDR3 coding sequence is TGTGCCAGCAGTTACGCGGTGAGCCTTGGAAACACCATATATTTT.

The V gene is TRBV5-4, the J gene TRBJ2-3; 16 positions agree with TRBD2. The CDR3 contains 18 residues. Unmatched junction bases numbered 5, after V lost 4 bases and J lost 0 bases. CDR1 and CDR2 from the germline V gene are SGHNT and YYREEE (reference sequence). The CDR3 protein is CASSPGLAGGVSTDTQYF. CDR3 coding DNA: TGTGCCAGCAGCCCGGGACTAGCGGGGGGGGTAAGCACAGATACGCAGTATTTT.